Shown below are 8 T cell receptor beta chains from a single sample sequenced in a study of Ad26.COV2.S vaccination and SARS-CoV-2 variants. Using immunoSEQ multiplex PCR, the repertoire was profiled, and TCRdb retains in-frame clones only, with some absent. The table lists fewer than 400,000 clones, around four fifths of them singletons. Treatment defined: roughly 18 received Ad26.COV2.S at low or high dose, single or two shots; 5 received placebo; per-sample allocation not given. At day 63 after the first vaccine or placebo injection, samples were drawn. The material was peripheral blood, obtained in a trial of Ad26.COV2.S vaccine versus placebo. All receptors derive from a person between 18 and 59 years old who received the Ad26.COV2.S COVID-19 vaccine or a placebo.

This rearrangement joins TRBV4-2 to TRBJ2-5; D gene uncertain. Looked up from germline, CDR1 is LGHNA and CDR2 is YNFKEQ. The CDR3 runs 13 residues. V shed 2 bases and J shed 1 base, with 5 bases lying between them. CDR3 DNA sequence: TGTGCCAGCAGCCAACGGACCCAAGAGACCCAGTACTTC. This codes for CASSQRTQETQYF.

The genes are TRBV11-2 and TRBJ1-2; tentatively, D is TRBD1 (6 bases). The V and J ends lost 4 bases and 8 bases respectively, with 17 bases between them. This CDR3 comprises 14 residues. Germline CDR1 and CDR2: SGHAT and FQNNGV. The CDR3 bases are TGTGCCAGCAGCTCTTTACAGGGTCGCAGCGGCTACACCTTC. Its translation: CASSSLQGRSGYTF.

This clone occurred a few times. The chain has TRBV28 and TRBJ2-3; TRBD2 matches at 8 bases. J was trimmed by 1 base and V by 3 bases; bases with no gene match: 6. The V gene's germline CDR1 is MDHEN and CDR2 SYDVKM. This CDR3 is 16 amino acids long. The CDR3 nucleotides read TGTGCCAGCAGTTTGAGGTTACTAGCGGGCACAGATACGCAGTATTTT. Its translation: CASSLRLLAGTDTQYF. The full variable domain, rest sourced from reference TRBV28 and TRBJ2-3, is DVKVTQSSRYLVKRTGEKVFLECVQDMDHENMFWYRQDPGLGLRLIYFSYDVKMKEKGDIPEGYSVSREKKERFSLILESASTNQTSMYLCASSLRLLAGTDTQYFGPGTRLTVL.

The rearrangement joins TRBV7-2 to TRBJ1-4, with D possibly matching TRBD1 (6 bases). With 1 base removed from V and 6 bases from J, the gap between germline ends came to 12 bases. CDR3 size: 15 residues. Germline V gene lookup returns CDR1 SGHTA and CDR2 FQGNSA. CDR3 amino acids: CASSLGGGAHEKLFF. The CDR3 DNA reads as TGTGCCAGCAGCTTAGGGGGGGGCGCCCATGAAAAACTGTTTTTT.

The V and J genes are TRBV5-1 and TRBJ1-1; D is ambiguous. CDR1 is SGHRS and CDR2 is YFSETQ in the germline V gene. V was cut by 0 bases and J by 5 bases, with 8 bases left in between. The CDR3 runs 13 residues. The CDR3 DNA sequence: TGCGCCAGCAGCTTGGCGGGGTTTACTGAAGCTTTCTTT. The encoded protein is CASSLAGFTEAFF.

The J gene is TRBJ1-2, the V gene TRBV29-1; maybe TRBD1 (6 bases). Per the germline V gene, CDR1 is SQVTM and CDR2 is ANQGSEA. This CDR3 contains 13 residues. Trimming removed 3 bases from V and 5 bases from J, with 13 bases in between. In nucleotides, the CDR3 is TGCAGCGTTGAGGGATCAGGGGTTTATGGCTACACCTTC. Its protein product is CSVEGSGVYGYTF.

The V call is TRBV28, the J call TRBJ1-3; possibly TRBD1 for D (5 bases). The CDR3 has 15 amino acids. V lost 2 bases and J lost 2, with 10 bases in between. Germline values: CDR1 MDHEN, CDR2 SYDVKM. The CDR3 reads CASSLGGGAGNTIYF. CDR3 bases: TGTGCCAGCAGTTTAGGCGGAGGGGCTGGAAACACCATATATTTT. Filled out from reference TRBV28 and TRBJ1-3, the complete variable domain reads DVKVTQSSRYLVKRTGEKVFLECVQDMDHENMFWYRQDPGLGLRLIYFSYDVKMKEKGDIPEGYSVSREKKERFSLILESASTNQTSMYLCASSLGGGAGNTIYFGEGSWLTVV.

This CDR3 is CASSSTERGPYQETQYF. CDR3 nucleotide sequence: TGTGCCAGCAGCTCCACGGAGCGGGGGCCCTACCAAGAGACCCAGTACTTC. The rearrangement links TRBV5-4 to TRBJ2-5; TRBD2 agrees at 8 bases. V trimming: 3 bases; J trimming: 0 bases; junction bases outside the gene matches: 10. This CDR3 region has 17 residues. CDR1 SGHNT and CDR2 YYREEE come from the germline V gene (reference sequence).